Listed here are 10 T cell receptor beta chains from one sample, sequenced in a study of T cell responses to AZD1222 COVID-19 vaccine. Produced via immunoSEQ multiplex PCR; TCRdb's table is partial and in-frame only. Of about 190,000 clones listed, roughly 93% are singletons. Sequences were derived from peripheral blood, sampled on day 0 of AZD1222 vaccination. Every receptor here comes from an adult in good health.

The chain uses TRBV5-1 and TRBJ2-7; 9 bases fit TRBD1. This CDR3 spans 15 amino acids. With 4 bases clipped from V and 6 bases from J, the junction kept 11 bases outside the gene matches. Germline CDR1 reads SGHRS; CDR2 reads YFSETQ. The CDR3 nucleotides read TGCGCCAGCAGCCACAACAGGGGGCTATGGTCCGAGCAGTACTTC. It encodes CASSHNRGLWSEQYF.

CDR3 nucleotide sequence: TGTGCCAGCAGCCGGATGGGGTCCTGGCAGGGGGTTTCGAAGACCCAGTACTTC. Its protein product is CASSRMGSWQGVSKTQYF. This chain connects TRBV28 to TRBJ2-5, with TRBD1 identical over 7 bases. Germline V gene lookup returns CDR1 MDHEN and CDR2 SYDVKM. This CDR3 region has 18 residues. With 6 bases clipped from V and 6 bases from J, the junction kept 22 bases outside the gene matches.

The rearrangement joins TRBV15 to TRBJ2-5; TRBD1 or TRBD2 may be the D gene (5 bases each). This CDR3 is built from 17 residues. V lost 3 bases, J lost 7 bases, and 24 bases lay in between. Germline assignment: CDR1 LNHNV and CDR2 YYDKDF (reference sequence). The CDR3 sequence: CATSSVSGAGVWGTQYF. CDR3 in DNA: TGTGCCACCAGCAGTGTCTCCGGGGCTGGAGTTTGGGGGACCCAGTACTTC.

This clone has just one count. The rearrangement uses TRBV29-1 and TRBJ2-3; 9 bases map to TRBD2. Germline trimming cut 6 bases from V and 4 bases from J; bases unmatched to any gene: 5. This CDR3 has 13 residues. CDR1 is SQVTM and CDR2 is ANQGSEA in the germline V gene. CDR3 sequence reads: CSVGTSTADTQYF. CDR3 nucleotide sequence: TGCAGCGTCGGGACTAGCACGGCAGATACGCAGTATTTT.

The chain recombines TRBV7-9 with TRBJ2-7, with D uncertain. The V gene lost 5 bases and the J gene lost 0 bases, with 14 bases spanning the gap. Germline loops: CDR1 SEHNR, CDR2 FQNEAQ (reference sequence). CDR3 length: 15 residues. CDR3 sequence: CASSIRTESSYEQYF. For the CDR3, the DNA is TGTGCCAGCAGCATAAGGACCGAATCCTCCTACGAGCAGTACTTC.

The chain joins TRBV19 to TRBJ1-5, with D possibly matching TRBD1 (5 bases). Germline loops: CDR1 LNHDA, CDR2 SQIVND (reference sequence). CDR3 size: 15 residues. V gave up 7 bases and J gave up 2 bases, with 15 bases separating them. The CDR3 loop is CASTPVGAGNQPQHF. For the CDR3, the DNA is TGTGCCAGTACCCCGGTTGGGGCAGGCAATCAGCCCCAGCATTTT. Variable domain in full (rest from reference TRBV19 and TRBJ1-5): DGGITQSPKYLFRKEGQNVTLSCEQNLNHDAMYWYRQDPGQGLRLIYYSQIVNDFQKGDIAEGYSVSREKKESFPLTVTSAQKNPTAFYLCASTPVGAGNQPQHFGDGTRLSIL.

J is TRBJ2-7 and V is TRBV3-1 (or the pseudogene TRBV3-2); TRBD2 is a possible D gene (5 bases). This CDR3 is built from 12 residues. Trimming left V 4 bases short and J 4 bases short, with 8 bases between. Germline lookup yields CDR1 LGHDT and CDR2 YNNKEL (reference sequence). The CDR3 nucleotides are TGTGCCAGCAGCCCCGGGGTTTACGAGCAGTACTTC. It codes for CASSPGVYEQYF.

The table lists this clone with a count of one. The chain carries TRBV29-1 and TRBJ2-1, with a tentative D call TRBD1 (5 bases). Germline V CDR1 and CDR2: SQVTM, ANQGSEA. The CDR3 length is 12 residues. Between the trimmed V and J ends, which lost 7 bases and 5 bases, there was a span of 12 bases. The chain's CDR3 is CSAMRQHNEQFF. Here the CDR3 DNA reads TGCAGCGCCATGAGACAGCACAATGAGCAGTTCTTC.

This clone was recorded once. The chain carries TRBV30 and TRBJ1-5; D is perhaps TRBD1 (5 bases). The V end was cut by 0 bases, the J end by 4 bases, with 10 bases between. CDR1 is GTSNPN, CDR2 SVGIG, per germline (reference sequence). This CDR3 contains 14 residues. CDR3 DNA sequence: TGTGCCTGGAGTGTGGGGCGCGGGAATCAGCCCCAGCATTTT. Its translation: CAWSVGRGNQPQHF.

The V and J genes are TRBV6-2 or TRBV6-3 and TRBJ1-1; perhaps TRBD1 as D (5 bases). Germline V lookup: CDR1 MNHEY, CDR2 SVGEGT. V lost 4 bases and J lost 3, with 12 bases in between. The length of the CDR3 is 14 residues. CDR3 loop: CASSFASGDTEAFF. The CDR3 DNA sequence: TGTGCCAGCAGTTTCGCATCGGGGGACACTGAAGCTTTCTTT.